A selection of T cell receptor beta chains follows, all from one sample in a study of siplizumab effects on memory and regulatory T cells. Here immunoSEQ multiplex PCR was the method, and the copy in TCRdb shows in-frame clones only, minus some. This repertoire shows approximately 100,000 clones, just under 95% found once; its top ten account for roughly 0.17%. The sample comprised non-Treg CD4+ T cells sorted from blood. These receptors were obtained from a human donor in good health. Each CDR3 is given with its conserved first and last residue. D genes are given only for firm matches. Rows give clone size only sometimes, using once, few, many, or a class for an expanded clone.

clone size: -; V gene: TRBV27; D gene: -; J gene: TRBJ1-1; CDR3 protein: CASTLGGTEAFF; CDR3 DNA: TGTGCCAGCACCTTAGGGGGGACTGAAGCTTTCTTT
clone size: -; V gene: TRBV9; D gene: TRBD1; J gene: TRBJ2-3; CDR3 protein: CASRRDRGAHDTQYF; CDR3 DNA: TGTGCCAGCAGGAGAGACAGGGGGGCCCACGATACGCAGTATTTT
clone size: -; V gene: TRBV5-3; D gene: TRBD1; J gene: TRBJ1-2; CDR3 protein: CARSITGTANGYTF; CDR3 DNA: TGTGCCAGAAGCATCACCGGGACAGCAAATGGCTACACCTTC
clone size: -; V gene: TRBV27; D gene: -; J gene: TRBJ2-7; CDR3 protein: CASSLSGVGEQYF; CDR3 DNA: TGTGCCAGCAGTTTATCGGGGGTAGGGGAGCAGTACTTC
clone size: once; V gene: TRBV6-1; D gene: TRBD1; J gene: TRBJ1-2; CDR3 protein: CATRRPGQLYGYTF; CDR3 DNA: TGTGCCACCAGGCGACCGGGACAGCTCTATGGCTACACCTTC
clone size: -; V gene: TRBV6-5; D gene: -; J gene: TRBJ1-1; CDR3 protein: CASSYLSGEGKAFF; CDR3 DNA: TGTGCCAGCAGTTACCTATCAGGGGAGGGTAAAGCTTTCTTT
clone size: -; V gene: TRBV2; D gene: -; J gene: TRBJ1-5; CDR3 protein: CASSSDGSNQPQHF; CDR3 DNA: TGTGCCAGCAGCTCGGACGGAAGCAATCAGCCCCAGCATTTT
clone size: -; V gene: TRBV5-8; D gene: -; J gene: TRBJ2-5; CDR3 protein: CASSPQTQETQYF; CDR3 DNA: TGTGCCAGCAGCCCCCAGACTCAAGAGACCCAGTACTTC
clone size: once; V gene: TRBV4-2; D gene: TRBD2; J gene: TRBJ2-5; CDR3 protein: CASSQGVSGGVQETQYF; CDR3 DNA: TGTGCCAGCAGCCAAGGGGTTAGCGGGGGGGTACAAGAGACCCAGTACTTC
clone size: -; V gene: TRBV19; D gene: -; J gene: TRBJ1-3; CDR3 protein: CASSIGVQVSGNTIYF; CDR3 DNA: TGTGCCAGTAGTATAGGGGTACAAGTCTCTGGAAACACCATATATTTT
clone size: -; V gene: TRBV5-6; D gene: -; J gene: TRBJ2-7; CDR3 protein: CASSLAGISYEQYF; CDR3 DNA: TGTGCCAGCAGCTTGGCAGGGATCTCCTACGAGCAGTACTTC
clone size: -; V gene: TRBV15; D gene: -; J gene: TRBJ2-3; CDR3 protein: CATSRAGGFVRRTTDTQYF; CDR3 DNA: TGTGCCACCAGCAGAGCTGGGGGTTTCGTGCGAAGAACCACAGATACGCAGTATTTT
clone size: once; V gene: TRBV5-1; D gene: TRBD1; J gene: TRBJ2-5; CDR3 protein: CASSLGTVLETQYF; CDR3 DNA: TGCGCCAGCAGCCTGGGGACAGTCTTAGAGACCCAGTACTTC
clone size: -; V gene: TRBV7-2; D gene: -; J gene: TRBJ2-1; CDR3 protein: CASSPTSESYNEQFF; CDR3 DNA: TGTGCCAGCAGCCCTACAAGCGAGTCCTACAATGAGCAGTTCTTC
clone size: -; V gene: TRBV5-1; D gene: -; J gene: TRBJ2-3; CDR3 protein: CASSFQETDTQYF; CDR3 DNA: TGCGCCAGCAGCTTCCAGGAAACAGATACGCAGTATTTT
clone size: -; V gene: TRBV18; D gene: TRBD2; J gene: TRBJ2-1; CDR3 protein: CASSPLLAGGRSEQFF; CDR3 DNA: TGTGCCAGCTCACCACTCCTAGCGGGGGGGCGGAGTGAGCAGTTCTTC
clone size: -; V gene: TRBV10-1; D gene: -; J gene: TRBJ2-6; CDR3 protein: CASKGAGANVLTF; CDR3 DNA: TGCGCCAGCAAGGGGGCTGGGGCCAACGTCCTGACTTTC